The 18 T cell receptor beta chains below were found in one sample sequenced in a study of blood T cell repertoires in COVID-19. The data were produced by immunoSEQ multiplex PCR, yet TCRdb's version contains in-frame clones alone and is incomplete. Of about 120,000 clones listed, 87% are singletons. Sequencing input: peripheral blood. These receptor sequences come from a woman between 45 and 60 years old with acute or convalescent COVID-19.

The chain links TRBV30 to TRBJ1-1; perhaps TRBD1 as D (5 bases). Germline V gives CDR1 GTSNPN, CDR2 SVGIG (reference sequence). CDR3 length equals 13 residues. V was clipped by 1 base and J by 1 base, with 7 bases between them. CDR3 sequence reads: CAWSAQGNTEAFF. In nucleotides, the CDR3 is TGTGCCTGGAGTGCCCAGGGGAACACTGAAGCTTTCTTT. Full variable domain (remainder filled in from reference TRBV30 and TRBJ1-1): SQTIHQWPATLVQPVGSPLSLECTVEGTSNPNLYWYRQAAGRGLQLLFYSVGIGQISSEVPQNLSASRPQDRQFILSSKKLLLSDSGFYLCAWSAQGNTEAFFGQGTRLTVV.

This chain joins TRBV9 and TRBJ2-1; 7 positions match TRBD2. The CDR3 sequence is 16 residues long. V was clipped by 4 bases and J by 7 bases; unmatched bases: 14. CDR1 is SGDLS and CDR2 is YYNGEE in the germline V gene. Here the CDR3 DNA reads TGTGCCAGCAGCCCGACGGGCGGGAGAATAGAAAATGAGCAGTTCTTC. Translation: CASSPTGGRIENEQFF.

This chain joins TRBV10-1 and TRBJ2-5, with TRBD2 matching over 10 bases. This CDR3 is 15 amino acids long. Germline values: CDR1 WNHNN, CDR2 SYGVQD (reference sequence). J was trimmed by 1 base and V by 6 bases; bases with no gene match: 5. CDR3 protein: CASSPGLAPQETQYF. In DNA form, the CDR3 reads TGCGCCAGCAGCCCGGGACTAGCGCCCCAAGAGACCCAGTACTTC.

The CDR3 sequence is CASSVGGEPLYGYTF. CDR3 DNA: TGTGCCAGCAGCGTAGGGGGGGAGCCGCTCTATGGCTACACCTTC. This chain links TRBV9 with TRBJ1-2, with TRBD1 as a possible D gene (5 bases). Germline values: CDR1 SGDLS, CDR2 YYNGEE. This CDR3 is 15 amino acids long. V lost 0 bases to trimming and J lost 4 bases, with 13 bases between them.

This clone occurred once. This chain connects TRBV14 to TRBJ2-6, with a weak D call TRBD1 (5 bases). CDR1 and CDR2 from the germline V gene are SGHDN and FVKESK. V was cut by 5 bases and J by 2 bases, with 13 bases left in between. This CDR3 spans 16 amino acids. The CDR3 nucleotides are TGTGCCAGCAGCTTTTGGTCAGGGACTGGGGCCAACGTCCTGACTTTC. It translates to CASSFWSGTGANVLTF.

This clone was detected only once. This chain links TRBV5-1 with TRBJ2-5; weak D call: TRBD2 (6 bases). The V end lost 0 bases, the J end lost 1 base, and 7 bases lay between the germline ends. The CDR3 consists of 14 residues. Germline values: CDR1 SGHRS, CDR2 YFSETQ. CDR3 bases: TGCGCCAGCAGCTTGGGGACTACCCAAGAGACCCAGTACTTC. This translates into CASSLGTTQETQYF.

This clone was picked up one time. The V call is TRBV5-5, the J call TRBJ1-2; D ambiguous. CDR3 length: 15 residues. Germline values: CDR1 SGHKS, CDR2 YYEKEE (reference sequence). The germline V and J ends were trimmed by 0 bases and 5 bases, with 14 bases remaining between them. The CDR3 sequence is CASSLAPGIGYGYTF. In nucleotides, the CDR3 is TGTGCCAGCAGCTTGGCTCCGGGAATCGGGTATGGCTACACCTTC.

This clone was counted only a few times. The CDR3 sequence is CASSQDRERPYNSPLHF. The CDR3 DNA sequence: TGCGCCAGCAGCCAAGATAGGGAGAGACCTTATAATTCACCCCTCCACTTT. The V call is TRBV4-3, the J call TRBJ1-6; D is undetermined. The CDR3 consists of 17 residues. V shed 0 bases and J shed 4 bases, with 13 bases lying between them. Germline CDR1 LGHNA, CDR2 YSLEER.

The rearrangement links TRBV5-8 to TRBJ2-1, with 12 bases matching TRBD2. Germline CDR1 and CDR2: SGHTS and YDEGEE. The CDR3 is made up of 15 amino acids. Trimming removed 4 bases from V and 10 bases from J; junction bases left unmatched: 9. The CDR3 loop reads CASSQRLAGEEEQFF. The CDR3, as DNA: TGTGCCAGCAGCCAACGACTAGCGGGAGAAGAGGAGCAGTTCTTC.

This sequence joins TRBV11-2 and TRBJ1-2; tentatively, D is TRBD1 (6 bases). The germline V gene encodes CDR1 SGHAT and CDR2 FQNNGV. V was trimmed by 2 bases and J by 4 bases, leaving 17 bases between them. This CDR3 contains 16 residues. CDR3 DNA: TGTGCCAGCAGCTTATACATTGGGGGCCGGGGCTATGGCTACACCTTC. Protein: CASSLYIGGRGYGYTF.

V is TRBV6-5 and J is TRBJ2-1; D possibly corresponds to TRBD1 (6 bases). Germline CDR1 MNHEY, CDR2 SVGAGI. The V end was cut by 6 bases, the J end by 6 bases, with 12 bases between. This CDR3 is 13 amino acids long. This chain's CDR3 is CASRRRGGNEQFF. CDR3 in DNA: TGTGCCAGCAGACGCAGGGGTGGCAATGAGCAGTTCTTC.

For the CDR3, the DNA is TGTGCCAGCTCACCACCTAGCGGGGTAGCGGAGACCCAGTACTTC. Residues: CASSPPSGVAETQYF. The V call is TRBV18, the J call TRBJ2-5, with 8 bases matching TRBD2. CDR3 size: 15 residues. Trimming removed 0 bases from V and 5 bases from J; junction bases left unmatched: 5. Germline CDR1 KGHSH, CDR2 LQKENI.

This chain links TRBV2 with TRBJ1-2, with TRBD1 matching over 10 bases. The germline V gene has CDR1 SNHLY and CDR2 FYNNEI. The J segment lost 8 bases and the V segment lost 7 bases, leaving 10 bases of the junction unmatched. The CDR3 runs 14 residues. Here the CDR3 DNA reads TGTGCCAGCAAAACCGGGACAGGGGTTGGCGGCTACACCTTC. Protein sequence: CASKTGTGVGGYTF.

The chain couples TRBV5-1 to TRBJ2-7, with D possibly being TRBD1 (5 bases). This CDR3 region has 15 residues. The germline V gene has CDR1 SGHRS and CDR2 YFSETQ. V shed 0 bases and J shed 2 bases, with 12 bases lying between them. The CDR3 spells CASSLVGRVPYEQYF. The CDR3 region has the DNA TGCGCCAGCAGCTTGGTGGGGCGCGTACCCTACGAGCAGTACTTC.

This clone has just one count. In DNA, the CDR3 is TGTGCCAGCAGTACGGGACAGGGAGCGGGAGGTACCGGGGAGCTGTTTTTT. Residues: CASSTGQGAGGTGELFF. The chain uses TRBV6-2 or TRBV6-3 and TRBJ2-2; either TRBD1 or TRBD2 may supply D (9 bases each). Germline CDR1 is MNHEY and CDR2 is SVGEGT. This CDR3 contains 17 residues. V was clipped by 5 bases and J by 5 bases, with 21 bases between them.

The chain uses TRBV29-1 and TRBJ2-1; 9 nucleotides match TRBD2. V gave up 1 base and J gave up 4 bases; unmatched junction bases: 8. CDR3 length equals 16 residues. The germline V gene encodes CDR1 SQVTM and CDR2 ANQGSEA. CDR3 sequence reads: CSVEGLAERPYNEQFF. CDR3 DNA sequence: TGCAGCGTTGAAGGACTAGCGGAACGGCCTTACAATGAGCAGTTCTTC.

The chain combines TRBV19 with TRBJ1-2, with TRBD1 matching 7 bases. The CDR3 totals 15 residues. Germline V gene sequence: CDR1 LNHDA, CDR2 SQIVND (reference sequence). V trimming: 6 bases; J trimming: 3 bases; junction bases outside the gene matches: 10. In DNA form, the CDR3 reads TGTGCCAGTAGCTTCATACCTGGGACAGACTATGGCTACACCTTC. Protein product: CASSFIPGTDYGYTF.

The chain joins TRBV6-5 to TRBJ2-3; no clear D gene. The CDR3 length is 14 residues. V was pared by 4 bases and J by 6 bases, with 14 bases between. CDR1 and CDR2 (germline): MNHEY, SVGAGI. In DNA form, the CDR3 reads TGTGCCAGCAGTTTAGGAGAATCCTGGGATACGCAGTATTTT. Translated, it gives CASSLGESWDTQYF.